Each of the 26 T cell receptor beta chains below was sequenced from the same sample in a study of shared clonotypes between healthy human individuals (TCRdb year 2020). Libraries were built with the immunoSEQ multiplex PCR assay. In its TCRdb copy, this immuneACCESS table keeps in-frame sequences only and misses some clones. Where compared with another copy, unresolved V genes explain less than half of these, and the others have no known cause. Present in this sample are hundreds of thousands of clones, 77% of which were seen just once. The biggest ten clones account for 9.5% to 15% of the sample. The sequenced sample was PBMCs. Receptor source: a woman in her thirties or forties in good health. Some clones in this sample may be carry-over from other donors' samples.

A few counts support this clone. The CDR3 nucleotides read TGTGCCAGCACCCCCGGTGGGGCCCCCACAGATACGCAGTATTTT. This encodes CASTPGGAPTDTQYF. This chain links TRBV6-4 with TRBJ2-3; perhaps TRBD1 as D (5 bases). The CDR3 is 15 amino acids. Per the germline V gene, CDR1 is MRHNA and CDR2 is SNTAGT. V was trimmed by 7 bases and J by 2 bases, leaving 16 bases between them.

Worth noting for this clone: This probably arose from a read error, given a far larger clone one base away. The V call is TRBV29-1, the J call TRBJ2-2; 11 bases match TRBD2. CDR3 length equals 15 residues. The junction had 5 bases not matched to a gene; V was cut back by 1 base and J by 7 bases. Germline assignment: CDR1 SQVTM and CDR2 ANQGSEA. In DNA, the CDR3 is TGCAGCGTTGAAGGAACTAGCGGGAGCGGCGGGGAGCTGTTTTTT. This translates into CSVEGTSGSGGELFF.

J is TRBJ1-1 and V is TRBV30, with 11 bases aligning to TRBD1. CDR1 GTSNPN and CDR2 SVGIG come from the germline V gene (reference sequence). The CDR3 is made up of 13 amino acids. V was clipped by 5 bases and J by 5 bases; unmatched bases: 4. The chain's CDR3 is CAWADRGRTEAFF. In DNA, the CDR3 is TGTGCCTGGGCGGACAGGGGGCGTACTGAAGCTTTCTTT.

About this clone: This sample includes further DNA sequences coding for the same CDR3. The rearrangement links TRBV7-2 to TRBJ2-3; 8 bases agree with TRBD2. V lost 5 bases and J lost 2; bases outside the gene matches: 9. CDR1 is SGHTA and CDR2 is FQGNSA in the germline V gene. The CDR3 is 16 amino acids. CDR3 region: CASSERLAGPTDTQYF. The CDR3 nucleotides are TGTGCCAGCAGCGAGAGGCTAGCGGGCCCCACAGATACGCAGTATTTT.

V usage is TRBV11-2 and J usage is TRBJ1-5, with a tentative D call TRBD1 (6 bases). The CDR3 extends over 15 amino acids. Germline V lookup: CDR1 SGHAT, CDR2 FQNNGV. V was trimmed by 2 bases and J by 7 bases, leaving 15 bases between them. The CDR3 spells CASSLNQGINQPQHF. CDR3 in DNA: TGTGCCAGCAGCTTAAATCAGGGGATTAACCAGCCCCAGCATTTT. Together with reference TRBV11-2 and TRBJ1-5, the CDR3 gives the full variable domain: EAGVAQSPRYKIIEKRQSVAFWCNPISGHATLYWYQQILGQGPKLLIQFQNNGVVDDSQLPKDRFSAERLKGVDSTLKIQPAKLEDSAVYLCASSLNQGINQPQHFGDGTRLSIL.

On this clone itself: The likely explanation is a read error, given a far larger clone one base away. The chain is built from TRBV6-1 and TRBJ2-1; possible D gene TRBD1, 6 bases. CDR3 size: 15 residues. The V gene's germline CDR1 is MNHNS and CDR2 SASEGT. The V end lost 3 bases, the J end lost 4 bases, and 13 bases lay between the germline ends. The CDR3 DNA reads as TGTGCCAGCAGTGACGGGGCAGGGGAATACAATGAGCAGTTCTTC. Translation gives CASSDGAGEYNEQFF.

The chain employs TRBV5-4 and TRBJ2-3, with TRBD1 identical over 7 bases. V dropped 10 bases and J dropped 4; count of bases not matched to a gene: 12. The CDR3 totals 14 residues. Germline V CDR1 and CDR2: SGHNT, YYREEE (reference sequence). For the CDR3, the DNA is TGTGCCGGAGACAGGACAGGCTCAGCAGATACGCAGTATTTT. It yields the protein CAGDRTGSADTQYF.

Note on this clone: A much larger clone lies one base from this, so it may be a read error. J is TRBJ1-6 and V is TRBV4-3; D ambiguous. The CDR3 covers 17 residues. CDR1 LGHNA and CDR2 YSLEER come from the germline V gene. CDR3 in amino acids: CASQRRTASSHNSPLHF. In DNA, the CDR3 is TGCGCCAGCCAGCGAAGGACTGCGAGCTCCCATAATTCACCCCTCCACTTT.

As for this clone: This likely came from a read error, as a far larger clone is one base away. Other DNA sequences in this sample translate to the same CDR3. The rearrangement joins TRBV10-2 to TRBJ1-5; D unclear. The germline V and J ends were trimmed by 6 bases and 5 bases, with 8 bases remaining between them. The CDR3 spans 12 residues. Germline CDR1 and CDR2: WSHSY and SAAADI. CDR3 nucleotides: TGCGCCAGCAGGGACCGGGATCAGCCCCAGCATTTT. As protein: CASRDRDQPQHF.

Notes on this clone: A much larger clone lies a single base off, so this may be a read error. The V and J genes are TRBV6-1 and TRBJ1-2, with D possibly being TRBD1 (6 bases). In germline, CDR1 is MNHNS, CDR2 SASEGT. CDR3 length equals 13 residues. CDR3 loop: CASRETGYYSYTF. The CDR3 DNA is TGTGCCAGCAGGGAAACAGGGTACTATAGCTACACCTTC.

V is TRBV15 and J is TRBJ2-3; 10 bases map to TRBD1. Germline V gene sequence: CDR1 LNHNV, CDR2 YYDKDF (reference sequence). The CDR3 is made up of 15 amino acids. V was pared by 3 bases and J by 4 bases, with 4 bases of the junction left unmatched. This CDR3 reads CATSSRDRGSDTQYF. The CDR3, as DNA: TGTGCCACCAGCAGCCGGGACAGGGGATCAGATACGCAGTATTTT. The full variable domain, rest sourced from reference TRBV15 and TRBJ2-3, is DAMVIQNPRYQVTQFGKPVTLSCSQTLNHNVMYWYQQKSSQAPKLLFHYYDKDFNNEADTPDNFQSRRPNTSFCFLDIRSPGLGDTAMYLCATSSRDRGSDTQYFGPGTRLTVL.

CDR3 sequence reads: CASMVLDSHNQPQHF. The CDR3 DNA sequence: TGTGCCAGCATGGTCCTAGACAGTCACAATCAGCCCCAGCATTTT. The chain combines TRBV28 with TRBJ1-5; D perhaps matches TRBD1 (5 bases). Germline values: CDR1 MDHEN, CDR2 SYDVKM. Trimming pared 7 bases from V and 3 bases from J, leaving 16 bases between. This CDR3 region has 15 residues.

This chain links TRBV7-8 with TRBJ2-1, with 8 nucleotides matching TRBD1. This CDR3 is 15 amino acids long. In germline, CDR1 is SGHVS, CDR2 FQNEAQ. V lost 8 bases, J lost 5 bases, and 11 bases stayed unmatched. In DNA, the CDR3 is TGTGCCAGCGGGGGGCGGGACAGGCTGAACAATGAGCAGTTCTTC. It encodes CASGGRDRLNNEQFF. Looking up the rest from reference TRBV7-8 and TRBJ2-1 gives the full variable domain: GAGVSQSPRYKVAKRGQDVALRCDPISGHVSLFWYQQALGQGPEFLTYFQNEAQLDKSGLPSDRFFAERPEGSVSTLKIQRTQQEDSAVYLCASGGRDRLNNEQFFGPGTRLTVL.

V gene TRBV19 combines with J gene TRBJ2-1, with D possibly TRBD2 on 6 matching bases. The CDR3 length is 15 residues. Trimming took 9 bases from V and 5 from J, leaving 20 bases between them. Looked up from germline, CDR1 is LNHDA and CDR2 is SQIVND (reference sequence). CDR3 DNA sequence: TGTGCCAGCGCATGGGGGAGCGGGCGAAACAATGAGCAGTTCTTC. Translation gives CASAWGSGRNNEQFF.

This clone was seen more than once but under ten times. J is TRBJ1-1 and V is TRBV5-1; the D is unclear. The germline CDR1 and CDR2 sequences are SGHRS and YFSETQ. The CDR3 loop spans 13 amino acids. Trimming took off 2 bases at V and 5 bases at J, with 10 bases between the two ends. As DNA, the CDR3 is TGCGCCAGCAGCTTCGGAAAGGAGACTGAAGCTTTCTTT. This gives the protein CASSFGKETEAFF.

This clone was seen a handful of times. Written as DNA, the CDR3 is TGCGCCAGCAGGGACTGGGCAGGGGCTCTTGGGACCCAGTACTTC. Amino acids: CASRDWAGALGTQYF. The rearrangement uses TRBV4-1 and TRBJ2-5; TRBD1 might be the D (6 bases). V was clipped by 6 bases and J by 7 bases, with 21 bases between them. The CDR3 contains 15 residues. The germline gives CDR1 MGHRA, CDR2 YSYEKL.

The chain carries TRBV28 and TRBJ2-7, with 7 bases lining up with TRBD2. With V trimmed by 3 bases and J by 7 bases, 9 bases remained unmatched. This CDR3 contains 14 residues. Germline CDR1 and CDR2: MDHEN and SYDVKM. CDR3 nucleotide sequence: TGTGCCAGCAGTTTTGGGTTGCGGGAGTCGGAGCAGTACTTC. This codes for CASSFGLRESEQYF.

For this clone: It differs at one base from a far larger clone, so likely a read error. Other DNA sequences within the sample encode an identical CDR3. The genes are TRBV10-2 and TRBJ2-5; 11 bases align to TRBD2. V lost 6 bases and J lost 7; bases outside the gene matches: 4. The germline V gene has CDR1 WSHSY and CDR2 SAAADI. This CDR3 is 13 amino acids long. The CDR3 nucleotides read TGCGCCAGCAGGACTAGCGGGGAAGGGACCCAGTACTTC. Protein product: CASRTSGEGTQYF.

V and J are TRBV11-2 and TRBJ1-2; TRBD1 is a possible D gene (6 bases). CDR1 SGHAT and CDR2 FQNNGV come from the germline V gene. The CDR3 contains 14 residues. The germline V and J ends were trimmed by 5 bases and 7 bases, with 17 bases remaining between them. DNA for the CDR3: TGTGCCAGCAGCAACCTCGTGGGGGCGGGTGGCTACACCTTC. Its translation: CASSNLVGAGGYTF.

As to this clone: In the same sample, other DNA sequences code for this CDR3. The J gene is TRBJ2-7, the V gene TRBV27; 10 bases line up with TRBD2. CDR3 size: 15 residues. Unmatched junction bases numbered 4, after V lost 3 bases and J lost 2 bases. From germline, CDR1 is MNHEY and CDR2 SMNVEV (reference sequence). The CDR3 sequence is CASSLAGTSAYEQYF. CDR3 nucleotides: TGTGCCAGCAGTTTGGCCGGGACTAGCGCCTACGAGCAGTACTTC.

V is TRBV7-2 and J is TRBJ2-3; 9 bases are a match to TRBD2. The CDR3 extends over 16 amino acids. Germline CDR1 and CDR2: SGHTA and FQGNSA. Unmatched junction bases numbered 10, after V lost 7 bases and J lost 2 bases. CDR3 sequence: CASTLGLAGITDTQYF. CDR3 DNA: TGTGCCAGCACCTTGGGCCTAGCGGGAATCACAGATACGCAGTATTTT.

This clone was seen many times. The J gene is TRBJ2-1, the V gene TRBV5-4; 8 bases fit TRBD1. The CDR3 runs to 15 residues. CDR1 is SGHNT and CDR2 is YYREEE in the germline V gene (reference sequence). The J segment lost 7 bases and the V segment lost 2 bases, leaving 8 bases of the junction unmatched. CDR3 sequence (DNA): TGTGCCAGCAGCTTAAGACAGGGGTGGGGAAATGAGCAGTTCTTC. Amino acids: CASSLRQGWGNEQFF.

V and J are TRBV6-1 and TRBJ1-2; the D is unclear. The CDR3 is 11 residues long. Germline lookup yields CDR1 MNHNS and CDR2 SASEGT. Trimming took 3 bases from V and 2 from J, leaving 1 base between them. CDR3 loop: CASSDNYGYTF. The CDR3 DNA sequence: TGTGCCAGCAGTGACAACTATGGCTACACCTTC.

The gene calls are TRBV18 and TRBJ2-4; maybe TRBD2 (6 bases). The CDR3 covers 15 residues. Germline V gene data show CDR1 as KGHSH and CDR2 as LQKENI. Trimming left V 3 bases short and J 8 bases short, with 17 bases between. The CDR3 DNA reads TGTGCCAGCTCACCTAGTGGAGGGGTAGGCGACATTCAGTACTTC. Its translation: CASSPSGGVGDIQYF. Full variable domain (rest looked up from reference TRBV18 and TRBJ2-4): NAGVMQNPRHLVRRRGQEARLRCSPMKGHSHVYWYRQLPEEGLKFMVYLQKENIIDESGMPKERFSAEFPKEGPSILRIQQVVRGDSAAYFCASSPSGGVGDIQYFGAGTRLSVL.

This clone was seen only a few times. In nucleotides, the CDR3 is TGTGCCAGCAGCACGGGACAGGGGGAGTCCCTTATCTATGGCTACACCTTC. As protein: CASSTGQGESLIYGYTF. The chain has TRBV5-5 and TRBJ1-2, with 11 bases identical to TRBD1. Germline V gives CDR1 SGHKS, CDR2 YYEKEE (reference sequence). V lost 4 bases to trimming and J lost 4 bases; unmatched junction nucleotides: 12. The CDR3 covers 17 residues.

This clone was counted between two and nine times. The chain carries TRBV11-3 and TRBJ1-1; 9 nucleotides match TRBD1. The CDR3 sequence is 18 residues long. The germline V gene encodes CDR1 SGHNT and CDR2 YENEEA. The trim removed 1 base at V and 0 bases at J, leaving 9 bases unmatched. The CDR3 protein is CASSLGPSTGGMNTEAFF. CDR3 bases: TGTGCCAGCAGCTTAGGCCCCTCGACAGGGGGGATGAACACTGAAGCTTTCTTT.